A selection of T cell receptor beta chains follows, all from one sample in a study of blood T cells in healthy people across ages. TCRdb re-called the 5' RACE reads with MiXCR, one entry per CDR3 protein. This table holds approximately 960,000 distinct CDR3 sequences, almost 30% found once. These records were also assigned to another study, of T cells of mothers and their children.

Sequenced input: blood. These receptor sequences come from a woman aged 40 to 50 in good health. Each CDR3 is given without its conserved first and last residue.

V gene	CDR3 length	CDR3 protein
TRBV24-1	13	ATSGLAEYKETQY
TRBV28	18	ASSFPARQFPPNMYNEQF
TRBV3-1	10	ASEGVEETQY
TRBV13	16	ASSFRRGGGLGWNEQF
TRBV7-2	14	ASSLAKLAGADTQY
TRBV28	11	ASTSRRAGGYT
TRBV5-1	15	ASSPVDSRATYNEQF
TRBV5-6	11	ASSSTVAREQF
TRBV29-1	11	SVYLQGNTEAF
TRBV20-1	10	STTSGDQPQH
TRBV6-6	13	ASIELAGAPHEQY
TRBV5-1	13	ASSLGTSGNQPQH
TRBV6-5	14	ASSSLTGVSYNEQY
TRBV28	13	ASSVGGISTYEQY
TRBV3-1	14	ASSQAGQSFSETQY
TRBV7-2	12	ASSLPRGVGELF
TRBV7-3	14	ASSRQGQGYTGELF
TRBV5-1	11	ASKEDIINEQF
TRBV6-5	12	ASSPDRGRNEQY
TRBV7-2	13	ASSLAAGEFRTQY
TRBV12-3/TRBV12-4	12	ASSSGYSNQPQH
TRBV20-1	13	SATRGLADTGELF
TRBV29-1	13	SVAPALGDSYEQY